This T cell receptor (beta chain) was obtained from a study of response to subunit inactivated influenza vaccine. Study-level points and caveats: A suggestion made by the authors is that each seasonal influenza vaccination recruits few new T cells.

In its sample, this clonotype was seen a few times. What it recognizes is unknown. This CDR3 contains 15 residues. Germline V lookup: CDR1 SGHDN, CDR2 FVKESK. With 0 bases removed from V and 0 bases from J, the gap between germline ends came to 7 bases. TCRdb re-called the RT-PCR reads with MiXCR, one entry per CDR3 protein. This table has 500,000 or so distinct CDR3 sequences, 9.5% to 12% appearing once. The origin of this receptor is a man aged 45 to 65 who received an inactivated influenza vaccine. The rearrangement joins TRBV14 to TRBJ2-3, with a weak D call TRBD1 (6 bases). The material was PBMCs from blood, obtained about 6 weeks after vaccination. The CDR3 coding sequence is TGTGCCAGCAGCCAAGAGGGGGCCAGCACAGATACGCAGTATTTT. The encoded protein is CASSQEGASTDTQYF.